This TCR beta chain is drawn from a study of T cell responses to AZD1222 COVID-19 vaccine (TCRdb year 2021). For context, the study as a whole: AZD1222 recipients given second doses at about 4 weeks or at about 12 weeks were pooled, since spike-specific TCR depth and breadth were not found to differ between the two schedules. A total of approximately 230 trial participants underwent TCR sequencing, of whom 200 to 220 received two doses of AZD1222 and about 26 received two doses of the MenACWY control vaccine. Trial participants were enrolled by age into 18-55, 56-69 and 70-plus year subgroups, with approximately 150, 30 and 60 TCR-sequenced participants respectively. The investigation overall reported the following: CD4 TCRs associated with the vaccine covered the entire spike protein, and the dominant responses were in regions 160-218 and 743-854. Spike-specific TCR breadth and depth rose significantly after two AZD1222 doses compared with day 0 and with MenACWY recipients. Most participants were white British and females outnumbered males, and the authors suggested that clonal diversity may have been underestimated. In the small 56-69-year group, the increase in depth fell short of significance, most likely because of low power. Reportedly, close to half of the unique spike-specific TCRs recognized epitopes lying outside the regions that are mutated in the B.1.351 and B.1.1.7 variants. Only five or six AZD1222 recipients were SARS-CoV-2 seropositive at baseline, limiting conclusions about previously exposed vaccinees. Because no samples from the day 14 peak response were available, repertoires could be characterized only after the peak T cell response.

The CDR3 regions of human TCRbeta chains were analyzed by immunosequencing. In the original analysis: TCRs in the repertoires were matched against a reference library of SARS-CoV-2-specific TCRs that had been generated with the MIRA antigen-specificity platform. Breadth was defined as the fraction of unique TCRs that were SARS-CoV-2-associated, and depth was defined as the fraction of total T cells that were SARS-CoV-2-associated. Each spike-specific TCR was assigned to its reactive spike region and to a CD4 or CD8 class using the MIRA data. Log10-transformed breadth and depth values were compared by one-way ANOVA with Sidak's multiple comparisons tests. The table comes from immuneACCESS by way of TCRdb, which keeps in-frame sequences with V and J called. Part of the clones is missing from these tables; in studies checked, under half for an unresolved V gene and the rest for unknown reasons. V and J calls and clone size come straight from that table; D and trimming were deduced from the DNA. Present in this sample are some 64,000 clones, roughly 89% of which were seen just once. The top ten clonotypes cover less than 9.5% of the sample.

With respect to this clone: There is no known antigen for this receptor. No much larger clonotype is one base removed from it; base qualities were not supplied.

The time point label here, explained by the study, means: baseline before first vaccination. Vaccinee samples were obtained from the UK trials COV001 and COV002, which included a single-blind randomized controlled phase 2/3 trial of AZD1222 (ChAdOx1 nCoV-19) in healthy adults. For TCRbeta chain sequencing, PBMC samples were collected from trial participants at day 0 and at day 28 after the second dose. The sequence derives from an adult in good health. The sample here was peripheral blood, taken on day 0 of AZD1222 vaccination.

The DNA sequence reads TGTGCCAGCACCTCGGGGGGTGGAGGAAGGTCCTACGAGCAGTACTTC. This gives the protein CASTSGGGGRSYEQYF. The receptor chain draws on TRBV25-1 and TRBJ2-7; 7 central nucleotides agree with TRBD2. The CDR3 covers 16 residues, taking in both the cysteine and the phenylalanine. CDR3 DNA only is kept here, 48 bases in frame from base 1. CDR1 is given as MGHDK and CDR2 as SYGVNS, both from the germline V gene. At the junction V is shortened by 7 bases and J by 1 base; bases outside the gene matches: 13.